This T cell receptor (beta chain) was observed in a study of shared clonotypes between healthy human individuals. Study-level results: Memory subsets had estimated richness that was generally smaller than that of naive subsets. Non-shared clonotypes displayed generation probabilities falling below those of clonotypes present in all four donors.

The germline V gene has CDR1 SGHTA and CDR2 FQGNSA. V lost 7 bases to trimming and J lost 2 bases; unmatched junction nucleotides: 9. The CDR3 is made up of 15 amino acids. Concerning this clone: Its antigen is as yet unknown.

TCRdb keeps only in-frame clones here, not all; method: immunoSEQ multiplex PCR. The repertoire has roughly 2.4 million clones, approximately 94% of them found once; the top ten carry 0.13%. The chain is built from TRBV7-2 and TRBJ2-3, with 7 bases lining up with TRBD2. Sequencing input: naive CD4+ T cells sorted from blood. Sample subset: CD45RA+ positively selected. The source is a man younger than 30 in good health. The CDR3 DNA reads TGTGCCAGCACCCTCCTGGGGAGGGACACAGATACGCAGTATTTT. Its protein is CASTLLGRDTDTQYF.